This T cell receptor (beta chain) emerged from a study of blood T cell repertoires in COVID-19. Study in general: COVID-19 samples, acute and convalescent, were from the United States, Italy and Spain. Sources were T cells, B-cell-depleted T cells, or PBMCs; the material itself was cDNA or gDNA.

Under the authors' procedure: Quantification of nucleated cells was approximated via reference gene primer amplification. The protocol was immunoSEQ multiplex PCR, while the TCRdb copy is restricted to in-frame clones and leaves out a portion. V, J and clone size reflect that table, while D and trimming were determined from the DNA. The table shows under 150,000 clones, with less than 85% occurring only once. The CDR3 runs 13 residues. Germline CDR1 reads SNHLY; CDR2 reads FYNNEI. With 1 base removed from V and 7 bases from J, the gap between germline ends came to 11 bases. The chain combines TRBV2 with TRBJ2-7, with D perhaps TRBD1 (5 bases). The source of this sequence is a human donor in a cohort sampled during active COVID-19. Sequences were obtained from peripheral blood. The CDR3, as DNA: TGTGCCAGCAGTGAAGGGGCAGGGATGGAGCAGTACTTC. Amino acids: CASSEGAGMEQYF.